This T cell receptor beta chain is drawn from a study of human T cells and chemical hapten exposure. Study summary: An area of 2 cm by roughly 2.2 cm on upper inner arm skin received 2% DPC for sensitization. Patients, mostly women, had alopecia areata, alopecia totalis or alopecia universalis. Regarding the study as a whole: The number of TCRs above 1 in 1000 frequency did not change after DPC sensitization.

Time point in this sample: patch test 1, 2 weeks after DPC sensitization. Treatment of the sample: therapeutic diphenylcyclopropenone sensitization with weekly scalp DPC. Donors were 18 to 70-year-old alopecia patients suitable for DPC. This clonotype was observed a few times. Its antigen is as yet unknown. MiXCR, run by TCRdb on the RACE reads, gives a single entry per CDR3 protein. Of some 340,000 distinct CDR3 sequences detected, approximately 6.9% appear once; the ten largest clones hold about 8%. V lost 2 bases and J 9 bases, leaving 11 bases between the germline ends. The CDR3 runs to 13 residues. From germline, CDR1 is SGHTA and CDR2 FQGNSA.

Sample: whole blood, taken in connection with sensitization to the hapten diphenylcyclopropenone (DPC). The chain carries TRBV7-2 and TRBJ2-1, with D uncertain. The source is a woman between 18 and 30 years old with alopecia areata. Some clones in this sample may be carry-over from other donors' samples. CDR3 region: CASSLPQAPEQFF. CDR3 nucleotide sequence: TGTGCCAGCAGCTTACCCCAGGCCCCTGAGCAGTTCTTC.